These 30 T cell receptor beta chains came from one sample sequenced in a study of breast tumors, draining lymph nodes, adjacent tissues. TCRdb used MiXCR to reprocess the multiplex PCR reads, holding one entry per CDR3 protein. The table lists over 20,000 distinct CDR3 sequences, roughly 32% of them singletons. The sample comprised breast tumor tissue. Every receptor here comes from a female donor with breast cancer. Some clones in this sample may be carry-over from other donors' samples.

The V call is TRBV20-1, the J call TRBJ2-7; 11 bases are shared with TRBD2. After removal of 5 bases from V and 7 bases from J, the junction contained 13 bases not matched to a gene. Germline V CDR1 and CDR2: DFQATT, SNEGSKA (reference sequence). The CDR3 consists of 15 residues. CDR3 in DNA: TGCAGTGCTGACCTCCTACTAGCGGGAGTGGGAGAGCAGTACTTC. This sequence encodes CSADLLLAGVGEQYF.

About this clonotype: Here the CDR3 omits its conserved ending phenylalanine or tryptophan, so a read error is the likely source. The chain has TRBV28 and TRBJ2-7, with 8 bases that match TRBD2. V gave up 6 bases and J gave up 2 bases; unmatched junction bases: 9. This CDR3 has 15 residues. Germline V gene data show CDR1 as MDHEN and CDR2 as SYDVKM. CDR3 sequence reads: CASSQLAGQAYEQYS. In DNA form, the CDR3 reads TGTGCCAGCAGCCAATTAGCGGGGCAAGCCTACGAGCAGTACTCC.

This clonotype was counted many times. The genes are TRBV19 and TRBJ2-5; 9 nucleotides line up with TRBD1. The CDR3 runs 13 residues. CDR1 is LNHDA and CDR2 is SQIVND in the germline V gene (reference sequence). J was trimmed by 2 bases and V by 8 bases; bases with no gene match: 3. The CDR3 DNA reads TGTGCCAGTTCTGGACAGGGGCAAGAGACCCAGTACTTC. Protein product: CASSGQGQETQYF.

The V gene is TRBV2, the J gene TRBJ2-5, with TRBD1 matching over 8 bases. This CDR3 comprises 14 residues. V lost 9 bases to trimming and J lost 4 bases; unmatched junction nucleotides: 10. Germline values: CDR1 SNHLY, CDR2 FYNNEI. The CDR3 DNA follows: TGTGCCAGAACCGGGACAGGAAGAGGAGAGACCCAGTACTTC. Protein sequence: CARTGTGRGETQYF.

This clonotype was counted many times. The V gene is TRBV28, the J gene TRBJ2-5; tentatively, D is TRBD1 or TRBD2 (6 bases each). V dropped 7 bases and J dropped 1 base, with 16 bases sitting between them. CDR3 length equals 15 residues. Germline loops: CDR1 MDHEN, CDR2 SYDVKM. The CDR3 loop reads CASTSWGAFQETQYF. CDR3 coding DNA: TGTGCCAGCACCAGCTGGGGGGCCTTCCAAGAGACCCAGTACTTC.

The rearrangement links TRBV6-2 or TRBV6-3 to TRBJ2-7, with D possibly TRBD2 on 6 matching bases. V lost 8 bases and J lost 5, with 13 bases in between. Germline-derived CDR1 and CDR2 are MNHEY and SVGEGT. This CDR3 has 12 amino acids. Written as DNA, the CDR3 is TGTGCCAGCTCCGGGGGAGTCGACGAGCAGTACTTC. Translating it yields CASSGGVDEQYF.

The chain has TRBV7-6 and TRBJ2-7, with a tentative D call TRBD1 (5 bases). Trimming took 3 bases from V and 3 from J, leaving 9 bases between them. The CDR3 is 13 amino acids. Germline loops: CDR1 SGHVS, CDR2 FNYEAQ. The CDR3, as DNA: TGTGCCAGCAGCTTTGGACACGGCTACGAGCAGTACTTC. Translating gives CASSFGHGYEQYF. The whole variable domain, filled in from reference TRBV7-6 and TRBJ2-7, reads GAGVSQSPRYKVTKRGQDVALRCDPISGHVSLYWYRQALGQGPEFLTYFNYEAQQDKSGLPNDRFSAERPEGSISTLTIQRTEQRDSAMYRCASSFGHGYEQYFGPGTRLTVT.

This clonotype occurred many times. The rearrangement uses TRBV27 and TRBJ1-2; D unclear. The CDR3 runs to 14 residues. Trimming stripped 6 bases from V and 2 bases from J, with 13 bases between. Germline V lookup: CDR1 MNHEY, CDR2 SMNVEV (reference sequence). The CDR3 DNA is TGTGCCAGCAGCGCAGCCCACAAGAACTATGGCTACACCTTC. It translates to CASSAAHKNYGYTF.

By sample share, this clonotype is medium-sized (0.01 to 0.1%). This chain uses TRBV9 with TRBJ2-3; 10 nucleotides agree with TRBD2. This CDR3 spans 15 amino acids. The J segment lost 1 base and the V segment lost 4 bases, leaving 3 bases of the junction unmatched. Germline CDR1 and CDR2: SGDLS and YYNGEE. DNA of the CDR3: TGTGCCAGCAGCACCGGACTAGCGGGCACAGATACGCAGTATTTT. Protein product: CASSTGLAGTDTQYF.

Note on this clonotype: Because the CDR3 is missing its conserved closing phenylalanine or tryptophan, this is likely a read error. This chain connects TRBV10-1 to TRBJ2-1; the D is unclear. The germline CDR1 and CDR2 sequences are WNHNN and SYGVQD (reference sequence). CDR3 size: 15 residues. Trimming removed 0 bases from V and 5 bases from J, with 11 bases in between. CDR3 DNA: TGCGCCAGCAGTGAGTCCGATGCCCAGCACAATGAGCAGTTCCTC. Protein: CASSESDAQHNEQFL.

This clonotype is categorized as medium-sized. CDR3 sequence: CSARDLGPRGGYTF. CDR3 in DNA: TGCAGTGCTAGAGATTTAGGGCCTCGGGGGGGCTACACCTTC. This rearrangement joins TRBV20-1 to TRBJ1-2; perhaps TRBD1 as D (5 bases). From germline, CDR1 is DFQATT and CDR2 SNEGSKA (reference sequence). The CDR3 runs 14 residues. V lost 0 bases, J lost 8 bases, and 16 bases lay in between.

The rearrangement uses TRBV7-2 and TRBJ2-1, with 10 bases fitting TRBD1. There are 14 residues in the CDR3. Germline CDR1 reads SGHTA; CDR2 reads FQGNSA. Trimming took 1 base from V and 7 from J; bases not matched to a gene: 1. The CDR3 DNA follows: TGTGCCAGCAGCTTAGGACAGGGGGCAAATGAGCAGTTCTTC. As protein: CASSLGQGANEQFF. Together with reference TRBV7-2 and TRBJ2-1, the CDR3 gives the full variable domain: GAGVSQSPSNKVTEKGKDVELRCDPISGHTALYWYRQSLGQGLEFLIYFQGNSAPDKSGLPSDRFSAERTGGSVSTLTIQRTQQEDSAVYLCASSLGQGANEQFFGPGTRLTVL.

This clonotype was recorded many times. A much larger clone sits a single nucleotide away, making a read error possible. The rearrangement links TRBV7-9 to TRBJ1-2, with D maybe TRBD1 (6 bases). The CDR3 loop spans 13 amino acids. CDR1 is SEHNR, CDR2 FQNEAQ, per germline (reference sequence). The CDR3 DNA is TGTGCCAGCGGCTTAGGGGACACGGATGGCTACACCTTC. Amino acids: CASGLGDTDGYTF. The variable domain in full, completed from reference TRBV7-9 and TRBJ1-2, reads DTGVSQNPRHKITKRGQNVTFRCDPISEHNRLYWYRQTLGQGPEFLTYFQNEAQLEKSRLLSDRFSAERPKGSFSTLEIQRTEQGDSAMYLCASGLGDTDGYTFGSGTRLTVV.

This clonotype was detected ten times or more. This chain connects TRBV27 to TRBJ2-2; no definite D call. V was clipped by 2 bases and J by 8 bases, with 9 bases between them. CDR1 and CDR2 (germline): MNHEY, SMNVEV (reference sequence). CDR3 length equals 13 residues. The CDR3 is CASSLVGLGELFF. CDR3 DNA: TGTGCCAGCAGTTTAGTCGGGCTGGGGGAGCTGTTTTTT.

Ten or more counts support this clonotype. The chain has TRBV11-2 and TRBJ2-3; no clear D gene. This CDR3 comprises 16 residues. V dropped 5 bases and J dropped 4 bases, with 19 bases sitting between them. Germline CDR1 and CDR2: SGHAT and FQNNGV. CDR3 bases: TGTGCCAGCAGCCCGCAGGTCGGGCTGGGTCCAGATACGCAGTATTTT. Translation: CASSPQVGLGPDTQYF.

This clonotype was found many times. The chain employs TRBV11-2 and TRBJ2-5; the D is unclear. CDR1 is SGHAT, CDR2 FQNNGV, per germline. V shed 7 bases and J shed 1 base, with 16 bases lying between them. This CDR3 is built from 15 residues. The CDR3 reads CASMARSYPQETQYF. As DNA, the CDR3 is TGTGCCAGCATGGCGAGGTCGTACCCCCAAGAGACCCAGTACTTC. The full variable domain, completed using reference TRBV11-2 and TRBJ2-5, is EAGVAQSPRYKIIEKRQSVAFWCNPISGHATLYWYQQILGQGPKLLIQFQNNGVVDDSQLPKDRFSAERLKGVDSTLKIQPAKLEDSAVYLCASMARSYPQETQYFGPGTRLLVL.

This clonotype appeared many times. The chain links TRBV2 to TRBJ2-1; 11 bases match TRBD2. Losses at the gene ends were 8 bases for V and 4 bases for J; bases not matched to a gene: 7. CDR3 size: 15 residues. The germline gives CDR1 SNHLY, CDR2 FYNNEI. The CDR3 is CASGGGTSGYNEQFF. In DNA form, the CDR3 reads TGTGCCAGCGGGGGGGGGACTAGCGGTTACAATGAGCAGTTCTTC.

This clonotype was detected ten times or more. V gene TRBV10-3 combines with J gene TRBJ2-5; maybe TRBD1 (6 bases). The V gene lost 8 bases and the J gene lost 2 bases, with 18 bases spanning the gap. The CDR3 is 15 residues long. CDR1 and CDR2 from the germline V gene are ENHRY and SYGVKD. CDR3 in DNA: TGTGCCATCTCACGTCCTTCTGGACAGCAAGAGACCCAGTACTTC. Amino acid sequence: CAISRPSGQQETQYF.

This clonotype is classed as medium-sized. The rearrangement links TRBV20-1 to TRBJ2-1; D perhaps matches TRBD2 (5 bases). The CDR3 runs to 11 residues. V shed 7 bases and J shed 10 bases, with 14 bases lying between them. The V gene's germline CDR1 is DFQATT and CDR2 SNEGSKA (reference sequence). In DNA, the CDR3 is TGCAGTGGGGAGACCCTGAGGGAGCAGTTCTTC. It codes for CSGETLREQFF.

The chain combines TRBV20-1 with TRBJ2-7; the D gene is possibly TRBD1 (6 bases). The CDR3 extends over 13 amino acids. Germline-derived CDR1 and CDR2 are DFQATT and SNEGSKA (reference sequence). V gave up 6 bases and J gave up 5 bases, with 17 bases separating them. The CDR3 loop is CSALQGLINEQYF. The CDR3 nucleotides are TGCAGTGCGCTACAGGGTCTGATCAACGAGCAGTACTTC.

This clonotype was seen many times. The V and J genes are TRBV11-3 and TRBJ2-2, with 7 nucleotides matching TRBD2. CDR1 SGHNT and CDR2 YENEEA come from the germline V gene. The trim removed 4 bases at V and 6 bases at J, leaving 5 bases unmatched. This CDR3 has 14 residues. For the CDR3, the DNA is TGTGCCAGCAGCTCCGGGGGGATGGCCGGGGAGCTGTTTTTT. Protein: CASSSGGMAGELFF.

This clonotype was observed many times. The V and J genes are TRBV7-2 and TRBJ2-7, with a tentative D call TRBD2 (6 bases). Looked up from germline, CDR1 is SGHTA and CDR2 is FQGNSA. This CDR3 is 15 amino acids long. V was pared by 5 bases and J by 0 bases, with 14 bases between. CDR3 in amino acids: CASSPSSGYSYEQYF. The CDR3 bases are TGTGCCAGCAGCCCCAGTAGCGGCTACTCCTACGAGCAGTACTTC.

Only a few counts were recorded for this clonotype. A single base separates this from a much larger clone, so it may be a read error. The conserved final phenylalanine or tryptophan is absent from the CDR3, which likely points to a read error. V gene TRBV27 combines with J gene TRBJ2-1; 10 bases agree with TRBD2. Per the germline V gene, CDR1 is MNHEY and CDR2 is SMNVEV (reference sequence). This CDR3 spans 18 amino acids. Trimming cost V 4 bases and J 3 bases; bases outside gene matches: 12. The CDR3 sequence: CASSSTPILAGDYNEQFL. The CDR3 DNA reads TGTGCCAGCAGTTCGACCCCTATTCTAGCGGGAGACTACAATGAGCAGTTCCTC.

This clonotype was counted ten times or more. V usage is TRBV7-9 and J usage is TRBJ2-7; D is uncertain. V lost 7 bases to trimming and J lost 2 bases, with 12 bases between them. Germline CDR1 and CDR2: SEHNR and FQNEAQ (reference sequence). There are 13 residues in the CDR3. In nucleotides, the CDR3 is TGTGCCAGCACCAAGGACGCTACCTACGAGCAGTACTTC. Translation gives CASTKDATYEQYF.

This clonotype was counted only a few times. Being one base from a much bigger clone, this may be a read error. The genes are TRBV20-1 and TRBJ1-5; 7 bases align to TRBD1. The germline gives CDR1 DFQATT, CDR2 SNEGSKA (reference sequence). The CDR3 is 15 amino acids. V gave up 1 base and J gave up 2 bases; unmatched junction bases: 5. The chain's CDR3 is CSARVGQRGNQPQHF. The CDR3, as DNA: TGCAGTGCTAGAGTGGGACAGCGAGGCAATCAGCCCCAGCATTTT.

This clonotype came up many times. The chain recombines TRBV7-2 with TRBJ2-2, with D unclear. This CDR3 is 12 amino acids long. Looked up from germline, CDR1 is SGHTA and CDR2 is FQGNSA. The V end was cut by 5 bases, the J end by 6 bases, with 7 bases between. The CDR3 is CASSQTSGELFF. DNA for the CDR3: TGTGCCAGCAGCCAGACGTCCGGGGAGCTGTTTTTT.

This clonotype was counted at least ten times. The rearrangement links TRBV3-1 to TRBJ2-7; D is uncertain. In germline, CDR1 is LGHDT, CDR2 YNNKEL (reference sequence). V lost 2 bases to trimming and J lost 3 bases, with 2 bases between them. The CDR3 sequence is 11 residues long. The DNA of the CDR3 is TGTGCCAGCAGCCAACTCTACGAGCAGTACTTC. Its translation: CASSQLYEQYF.

The V gene is TRBV7-3, the J gene TRBJ2-7; 8 nucleotides match TRBD1. Germline CDR1 SGHTA, CDR2 FQGTGA. V lost 5 bases to trimming and J lost 6 bases; unmatched junction nucleotides: 6. The CDR3 extends over 13 amino acids. The CDR3 nucleotides read TGTGCCAGCAGCCCCGGACAGGGCCTCGAGCAGTACTTC. Translating gives CASSPGQGLEQYF.

This clonotype was counted once. V is TRBV7-9 and J is TRBJ1-2; D call uncertain. The CDR3 loop spans 14 amino acids. The germline V and J ends were trimmed by 5 bases and 0 bases, with 10 bases remaining between them. In germline, CDR1 is SEHNR, CDR2 FQNEAQ (reference sequence). The CDR3 region has the DNA TGTGCCAGCAGCCCGGTCATGTCTAACTATGGCTACACCTTC. Translation gives CASSPVMSNYGYTF.

This clonotype was counted many times. The chain couples TRBV5-6 to TRBJ1-3; TRBD1 agrees at 8 bases. Germline loops: CDR1 SGHDT, CDR2 YYEEEE. The CDR3 has 16 residues. V dropped 6 bases and J dropped 0; count of bases not matched to a gene: 8. CDR3 residues: CASTRQGQGSGNTIYF. CDR3 coding DNA: TGTGCCAGCACCCGACAAGGACAGGGCTCTGGAAACACCATATATTTT.